Listed here are 14 T cell receptor beta chains from one sample, sequenced in a study of shared clonotypes between healthy human individuals. Method: immunoSEQ multiplex PCR; TCRdb's copy keeps in-frame clones and lacks some. Of 2 million to 2.5 million clones in the sample, 85% to 95% are singletons; the top ten hold around 0.38%. Sequenced sample: naive CD4+ T cells from PBMCs. The subset was: CD45RA+ positively selected. The receptors come from a man between 18 and 29 years old in good health. Some clones in this sample may be carry-over from other donors' samples.

The chain is built from TRBV27 and TRBJ2-1; 10 nucleotides align to TRBD1. V shed 6 bases and J 6 bases; nucleotides not matched to a gene: 5. CDR3 length: 14 amino acids. Germline lookup yields CDR1 MNHEY and CDR2 SMNVEV (reference sequence). In DNA form, the CDR3 reads TGTGCCAGCAGCAAAGACAGGGGGCCCAATGAGCAGTTCTTC. This gives the protein CASSKDRGPNEQFF.

As for this clone: The same CDR3 also results from other DNA sequences found in this sample. The CDR3 nucleotides are TGCAGTGCTAGAGGATCGAATGAGCAGTTCTTC. It is translated as CSARGSNEQFF. The chain is built from TRBV20-1 and TRBJ2-1; no reliable D call. Germline CDR1 and CDR2: DFQATT and SNEGSKA (reference sequence). The CDR3 spans 11 residues. With 1 base removed from V and 7 bases from J, the gap between germline ends came to 5 bases.

This clone was observed a handful of times. The J gene is TRBJ1-1, the V gene TRBV6-1; 7 nucleotides align to TRBD1. The germline gives CDR1 MNHNS, CDR2 SASEGT. The CDR3 is 13 residues long. Trimming at V came to 6 bases and at J to 5 bases, leaving 6 bases not matched to a gene. The CDR3 bases are TGTGCCAGCAGCCTGACAGGGAAGACTGAAGCTTTCTTT. Protein sequence: CASSLTGKTEAFF.

With respect to this clone: The conserved phenylalanine or tryptophan is not found at the CDR3 terminus, so this likely reflects a read error. It is unclear where the CDR3 begins or ends on the DNA, so no DNA is shown, and the CDR3 is as TCRdb lists it. This sequence joins TRBV11-2 and TRBJ1-2. Counting both end residues, the CDR3 totals 15 amino acids. CDR1 and CDR2 (germline): SGHAT, FQNNGV. CDR3 residues: CASSLDLGHPGAQFR.

The chain has TRBV5-5 and TRBJ1-1; the D gene is possibly TRBD1 (5 bases). Germline values: CDR1 SGHKS, CDR2 YYEKEE (reference sequence). V shed 2 bases and J shed 6 bases, with 17 bases lying between them. The CDR3 has 15 residues. Here the CDR3 reads CASSFSGQGVSEAFF. CDR3 DNA sequence: TGTGCCAGCAGCTTTAGCGGACAAGGTGTTTCTGAAGCTTTCTTT.

The rearrangement uses TRBV6-5 and TRBJ2-7; D possibly corresponds to TRBD2 (5 bases). Germline V gene lookup returns CDR1 MNHEY and CDR2 SVGAGI. With 0 bases removed from V and 4 bases from J, the gap between germline ends came to 10 bases. This CDR3 contains 14 residues. This CDR3 is CASSYSRVGYEQYF. The CDR3, as DNA: TGTGCCAGCAGTTACTCGCGGGTGGGGTACGAGCAGTACTTC.

The chain recombines TRBV4-3 with TRBJ2-7; 11 bases agree with TRBD2. The junction had 13 bases not matched to a gene; V was cut back by 1 base and J by 5 bases. The CDR3 loop spans 18 amino acids. CDR1 and CDR2 from the germline V gene are LGHNA and YSLEER. CDR3 sequence reads: CASSQARDLAGGTHEQYF. In nucleotides, the CDR3 is TGCGCCAGCAGCCAAGCTAGGGACTTAGCGGGAGGGACGCACGAGCAGTACTTC.

The chain recombines TRBV5-8 with TRBJ2-2, with a weak D call TRBD2 (5 bases). The CDR3 has 13 residues. Germline V gene sequence: CDR1 SGHTS, CDR2 YDEGEE. V lost 5 bases, J lost 7 bases, and 12 bases lay in between. CDR3 nucleotide sequence: TGTGCCAGCAGGGCCGGAGGATACGGGGAGCTGTTTTTT. This encodes CASRAGGYGELFF.

The V call is TRBV11-2, the J call TRBJ2-2; D unclear. CDR1 SGHAT and CDR2 FQNNGV come from the germline V gene. V dropped 5 bases and J dropped 4 bases, with 11 bases sitting between them. The length of the CDR3 is 14 residues. The CDR3 nucleotides read TGTGCCAGCAGCCTCCCGCGTCCCACCGGGGAGCTGTTTTTT. Amino acid sequence: CASSLPRPTGELFF.

The chain is built from TRBV25-1 and TRBJ1-2, with D unresolved. There are 14 residues in the CDR3. The V gene's germline CDR1 is MGHDK and CDR2 SYGVNS. Trimming shortened V by 4 bases and J by 5 bases, and 14 bases separated the two germline ends. CDR3 amino acids: CASSVTSKGYGYTF. DNA of the CDR3: TGTGCCAGCAGTGTCACCTCGAAGGGATATGGCTACACCTTC.

In its sample, this clone was seen once. This chain joins TRBV28 and TRBJ2-7; TRBD1 agrees at 7 bases. The germline V gene encodes CDR1 MDHEN and CDR2 SYDVKM. The CDR3 is 15 amino acids. V gave up 5 bases and J gave up 2 bases; unmatched junction bases: 9. The CDR3 sequence is CASSPPGGSTYEQYF. The DNA of the CDR3 is TGTGCCAGCAGTCCTCCAGGGGGATCCACCTACGAGCAGTACTTC.

The V call is TRBV11-3, the J call TRBJ2-2, with 8 bases aligning to TRBD2. J was trimmed by 1 base and V by 0 bases; bases with no gene match: 4. The CDR3 totals 17 residues. Per the germline V gene, CDR1 is SGHNT and CDR2 is YENEEA. The CDR3 sequence: CASSLEYLAGNTGELFF. The CDR3 DNA is TGTGCCAGCAGCTTAGAGTATCTAGCGGGGAACACCGGGGAGCTGTTTTTT.

V is TRBV5-4 and J is TRBJ2-6, with no clear D. Trimming took off 2 bases at V and 4 bases at J, with 10 bases between the two ends. Germline-derived CDR1 and CDR2 are SGHNT and YYREEE (reference sequence). The CDR3 has 15 residues. The CDR3, as DNA: TGTGCCAGCAGCTTCTGGGGATCCGGGGCCAACGTCCTGACTTTC. Its protein is CASSFWGSGANVLTF.

The chain recombines TRBV6-5 with TRBJ1-1, with D maybe TRBD1 (5 bases). Germline V lookup: CDR1 MNHEY, CDR2 SVGAGI. Trimming shortened V by 8 bases and J by 4 bases, and 14 bases separated the two germline ends. There are 13 residues in the CDR3. CDR3 sequence reads: CASLRGGGTEAFF. The CDR3 nucleotides read TGTGCCAGCCTCCGTGGGGGAGGCACTGAAGCTTTCTTT.